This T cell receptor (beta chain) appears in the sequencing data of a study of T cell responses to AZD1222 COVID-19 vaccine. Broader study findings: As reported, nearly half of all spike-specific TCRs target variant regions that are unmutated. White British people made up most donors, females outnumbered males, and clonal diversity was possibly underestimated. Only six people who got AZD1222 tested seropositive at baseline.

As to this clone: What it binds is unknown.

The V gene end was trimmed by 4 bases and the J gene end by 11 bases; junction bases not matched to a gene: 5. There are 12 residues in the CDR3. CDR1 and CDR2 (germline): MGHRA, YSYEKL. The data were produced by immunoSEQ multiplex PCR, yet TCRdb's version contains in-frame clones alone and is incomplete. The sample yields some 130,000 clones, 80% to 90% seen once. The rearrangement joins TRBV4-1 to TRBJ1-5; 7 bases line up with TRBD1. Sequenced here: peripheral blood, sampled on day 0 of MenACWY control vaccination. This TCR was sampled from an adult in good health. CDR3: CASSPRQGAQHF. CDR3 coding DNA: TGCGCCAGCAGCCCACGACAGGGAGCCCAGCATTTT.